The 2 T cell receptor beta chains listed next were all sequenced from one sample in a study of T cell repertoires in cytomegalovirus infection. These receptors lack a known antigen. TCRdb reprocessed the reads with MiXCR, giving one entry per CDR3 protein. This table holds around 100,000 distinct CDR3 sequences, roughly 9.1% found once. What was sequenced was PBMCs, sequenced either directly or after in vitro stimulation (not recorded which). These receptors all stem from a human donor in good health (CMV status not recorded). Some clones in this sample may be carry-over from other donors' samples.

This clonotype was recorded many times. The CDR3 sequence is CASSSGVYSVEQFF. The CDR3 nucleotides read TGTGCCAGCAGTTCCGGGGTGTATTCGGTTGAGCAGTTCTTC. This chain joins TRBV12-3 or TRBV12-4 and TRBJ2-1; maybe TRBD2 (5 bases). V gave up 4 bases and J gave up 9 bases, with 16 bases separating them. This CDR3 spans 14 amino acids.

This clonotype was picked up many times. V is TRBV6-2 or TRBV6-3 and J is TRBJ2-7; possibly TRBD2 for D (6 bases). The CDR3 spans 15 residues. Germline V gene lookup returns CDR1 MNHEY and CDR2 SVGEGT. V was shortened by 0 bases and J by 2 bases, with 11 bases between the two germline ends. The CDR3 DNA reads TGTGCCAGCAGTTACTCGAACGGGGGACCCTACGAGCAGTACTTC. This gives the protein CASSYSNGGPYEQYF.